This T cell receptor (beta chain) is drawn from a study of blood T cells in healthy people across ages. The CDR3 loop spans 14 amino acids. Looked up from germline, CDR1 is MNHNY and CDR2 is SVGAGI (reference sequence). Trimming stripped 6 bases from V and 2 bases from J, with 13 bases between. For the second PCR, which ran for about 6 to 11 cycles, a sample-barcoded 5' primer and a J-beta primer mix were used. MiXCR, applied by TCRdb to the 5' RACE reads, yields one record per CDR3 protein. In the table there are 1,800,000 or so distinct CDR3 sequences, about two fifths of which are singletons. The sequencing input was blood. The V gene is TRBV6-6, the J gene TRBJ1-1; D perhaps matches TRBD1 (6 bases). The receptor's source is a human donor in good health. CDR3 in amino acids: CASRTRQVNTEAFF. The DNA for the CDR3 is TGTGCCAGCAGAACCCGACAGGTCAACACTGAAGCTTTCTTT.